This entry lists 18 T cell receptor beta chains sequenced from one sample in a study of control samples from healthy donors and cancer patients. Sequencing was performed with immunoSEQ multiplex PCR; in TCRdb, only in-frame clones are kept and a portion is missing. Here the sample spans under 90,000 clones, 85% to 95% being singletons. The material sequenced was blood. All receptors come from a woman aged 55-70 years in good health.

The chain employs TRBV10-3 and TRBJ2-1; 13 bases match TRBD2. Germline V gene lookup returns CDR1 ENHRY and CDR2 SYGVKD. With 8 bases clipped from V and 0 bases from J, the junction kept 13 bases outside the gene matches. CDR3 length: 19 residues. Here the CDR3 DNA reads TGTGCCATCGGCCCTAAGGGGGGACTAGCGGGGATCTCCTACAATGAGCAGTTCTTC. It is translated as CAIGPKGGLAGISYNEQFF.

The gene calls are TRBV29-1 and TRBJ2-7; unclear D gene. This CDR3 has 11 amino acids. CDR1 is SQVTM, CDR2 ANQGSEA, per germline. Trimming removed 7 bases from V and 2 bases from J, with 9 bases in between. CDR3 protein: CSGSTPYEQYF. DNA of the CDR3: TGCAGCGGGTCGACCCCCTACGAGCAGTACTTC.

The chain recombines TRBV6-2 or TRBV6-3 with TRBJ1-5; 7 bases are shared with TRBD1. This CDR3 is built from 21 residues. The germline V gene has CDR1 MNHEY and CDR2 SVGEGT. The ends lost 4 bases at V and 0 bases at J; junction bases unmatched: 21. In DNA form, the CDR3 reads TGTGCCAGCAGTTTCAACCCCAGGGACAGCGGCCAATGGGATAGCAATCAGCCCCAGCATTTT. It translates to CASSFNPRDSGQWDSNQPQHF.

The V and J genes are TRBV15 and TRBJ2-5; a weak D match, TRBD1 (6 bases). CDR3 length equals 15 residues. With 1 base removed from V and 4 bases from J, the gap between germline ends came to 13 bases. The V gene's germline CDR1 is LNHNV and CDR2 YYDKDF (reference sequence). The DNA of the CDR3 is TGTGCCACCAGCAGAGGGTCAGGGGCCTCAGAGACCCAGTACTTC. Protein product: CATSRGSGASETQYF. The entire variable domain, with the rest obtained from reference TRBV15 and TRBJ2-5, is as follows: DAMVIQNPRYQVTQFGKPVTLSCSQTLNHNVMYWYQQKSSQAPKLLFHYYDKDFNNEADTPDNFQSRRPNTSFCFLDIRSPGLGDTAMYLCATSRGSGASETQYFGPGTRLLVL.

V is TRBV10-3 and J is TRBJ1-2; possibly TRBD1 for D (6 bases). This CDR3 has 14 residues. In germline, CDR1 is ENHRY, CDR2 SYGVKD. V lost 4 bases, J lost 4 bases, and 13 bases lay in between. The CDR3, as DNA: TGTGCCATCAGTGGTTCCACAGGGCGCTATGGCTACACCTTC. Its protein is CAISGSTGRYGYTF.

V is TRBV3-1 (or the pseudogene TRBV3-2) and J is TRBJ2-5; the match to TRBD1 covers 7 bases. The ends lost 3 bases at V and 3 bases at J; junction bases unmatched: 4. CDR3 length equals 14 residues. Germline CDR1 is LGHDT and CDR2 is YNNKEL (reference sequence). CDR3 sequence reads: CASSHTGTEETQYF. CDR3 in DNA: TGTGCCAGCAGCCATACCGGGACAGAAGAGACCCAGTACTTC.

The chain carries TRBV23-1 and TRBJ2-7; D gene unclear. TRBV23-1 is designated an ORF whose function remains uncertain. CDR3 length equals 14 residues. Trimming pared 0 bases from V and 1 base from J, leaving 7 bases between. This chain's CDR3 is CASSQSAGSYEQYF. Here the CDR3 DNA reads TGCGCCAGCAGTCAATCGGCCGGATCCTACGAGCAGTACTTC.

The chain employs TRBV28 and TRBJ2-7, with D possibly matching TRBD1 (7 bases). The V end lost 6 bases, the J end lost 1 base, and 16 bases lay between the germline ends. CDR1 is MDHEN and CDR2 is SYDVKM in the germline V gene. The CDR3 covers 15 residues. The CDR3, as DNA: TGTGCCAGCAGCCCAGGAGGGACAGTATCCTACGAGCAGTACTTC. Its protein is CASSPGGTVSYEQYF.

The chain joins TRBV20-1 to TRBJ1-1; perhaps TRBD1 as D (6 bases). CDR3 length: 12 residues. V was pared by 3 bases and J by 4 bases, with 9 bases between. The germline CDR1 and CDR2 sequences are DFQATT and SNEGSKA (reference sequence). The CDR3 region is CSASPRGTEAFF. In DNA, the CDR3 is TGCAGTGCTAGTCCCAGGGGCACTGAAGCTTTCTTT.

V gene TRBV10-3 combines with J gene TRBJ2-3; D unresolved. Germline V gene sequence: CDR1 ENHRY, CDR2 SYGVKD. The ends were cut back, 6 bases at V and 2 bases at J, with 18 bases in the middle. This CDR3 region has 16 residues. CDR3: CAIRGSSGSFTDTQYF. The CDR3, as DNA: TGTGCCATCAGAGGGTCCTCAGGATCATTCACAGATACGCAGTATTTT.

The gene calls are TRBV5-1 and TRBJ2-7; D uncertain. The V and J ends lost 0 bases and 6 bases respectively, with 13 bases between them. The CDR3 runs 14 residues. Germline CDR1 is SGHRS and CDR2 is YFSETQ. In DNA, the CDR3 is TGCGCCAGCAGCTTGGAAAACCCAACAACCGAGCAGTACTTC. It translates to CASSLENPTTEQYF.

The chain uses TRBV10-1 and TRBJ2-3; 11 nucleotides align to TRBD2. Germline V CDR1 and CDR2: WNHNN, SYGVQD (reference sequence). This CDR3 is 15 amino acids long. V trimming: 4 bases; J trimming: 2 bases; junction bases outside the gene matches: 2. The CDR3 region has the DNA TGCGCCAGCAGTGGACTAGCGGGGATCACAGATACGCAGTATTTT. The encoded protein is CASSGLAGITDTQYF.

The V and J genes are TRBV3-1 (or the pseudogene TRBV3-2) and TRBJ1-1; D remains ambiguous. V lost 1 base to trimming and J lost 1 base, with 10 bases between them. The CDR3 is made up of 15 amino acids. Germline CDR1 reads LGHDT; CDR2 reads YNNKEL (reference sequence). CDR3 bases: TGTGCCAGCAGCCAAGTTCCTCTTAGGAACACTGAAGCTTTCTTT. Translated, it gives CASSQVPLRNTEAFF.

CDR3 DNA sequence: TGCAGCGTTGAGGGAGTGGGCGACGAGCAGTTCTTC. As protein: CSVEGVGDEQFF. This chain uses TRBV29-1 with TRBJ2-1; D perhaps matches TRBD2 (5 bases). V gave up 3 bases and J gave up 10 bases, with 13 bases separating them. The germline gives CDR1 SQVTM, CDR2 ANQGSEA. This CDR3 region has 12 residues.

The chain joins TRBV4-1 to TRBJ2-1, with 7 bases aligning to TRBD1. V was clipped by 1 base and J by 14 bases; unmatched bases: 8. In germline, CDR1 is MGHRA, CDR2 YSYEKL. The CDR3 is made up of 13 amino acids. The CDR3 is CASSQGEDRDKFF. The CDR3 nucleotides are TGCGCCAGCAGCCAAGGGGAAGACAGGGACAAGTTCTTC.

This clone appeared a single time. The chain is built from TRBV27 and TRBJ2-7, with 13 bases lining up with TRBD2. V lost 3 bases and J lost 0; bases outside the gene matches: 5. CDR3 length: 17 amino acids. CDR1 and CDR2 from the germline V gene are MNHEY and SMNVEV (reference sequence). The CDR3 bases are TGTGCCAGCAGTTTGGCCTGGACTAGCGGGGGCTCCTACGAGCAGTACTTC. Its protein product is CASSLAWTSGGSYEQYF.

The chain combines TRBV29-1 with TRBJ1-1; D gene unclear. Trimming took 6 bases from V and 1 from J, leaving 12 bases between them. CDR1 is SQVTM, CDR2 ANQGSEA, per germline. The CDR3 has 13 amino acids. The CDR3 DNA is TGCAGCGTGAAACGACGGGGGAACACTGAAGCTTTCTTT. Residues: CSVKRRGNTEAFF.

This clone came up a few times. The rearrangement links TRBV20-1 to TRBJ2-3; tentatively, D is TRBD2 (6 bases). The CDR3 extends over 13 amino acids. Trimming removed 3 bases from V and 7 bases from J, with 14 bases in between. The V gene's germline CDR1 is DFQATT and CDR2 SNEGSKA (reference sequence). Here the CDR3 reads CSASSGVGYTQYF. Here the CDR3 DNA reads TGCAGTGCTAGTTCGGGAGTGGGTTATACGCAGTATTTT.